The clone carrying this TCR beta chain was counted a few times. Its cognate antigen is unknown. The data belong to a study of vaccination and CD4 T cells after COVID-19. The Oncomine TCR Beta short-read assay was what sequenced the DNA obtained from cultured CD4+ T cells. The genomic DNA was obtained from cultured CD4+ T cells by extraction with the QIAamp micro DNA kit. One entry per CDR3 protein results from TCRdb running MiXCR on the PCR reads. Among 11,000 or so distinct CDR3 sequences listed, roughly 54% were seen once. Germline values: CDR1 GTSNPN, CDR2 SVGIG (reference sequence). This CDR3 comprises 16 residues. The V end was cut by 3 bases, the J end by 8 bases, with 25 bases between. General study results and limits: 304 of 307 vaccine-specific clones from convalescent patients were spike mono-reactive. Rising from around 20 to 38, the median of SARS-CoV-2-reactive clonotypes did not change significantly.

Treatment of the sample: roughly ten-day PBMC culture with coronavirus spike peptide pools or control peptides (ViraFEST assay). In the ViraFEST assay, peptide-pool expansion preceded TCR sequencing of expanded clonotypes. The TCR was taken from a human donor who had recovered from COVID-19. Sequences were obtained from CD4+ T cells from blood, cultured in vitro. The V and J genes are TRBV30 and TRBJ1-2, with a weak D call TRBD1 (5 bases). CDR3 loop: CAWSPLRGSWRGGYTF. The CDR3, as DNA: TGTGCCTGGAGCCCTCTCCGGGGCTCCTGGAGGGGCGGCTACACCTTC. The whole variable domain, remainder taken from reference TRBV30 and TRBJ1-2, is SQTIHQWPATLVQPVGSPLSLECTVEGTSNPNLYWYRQAAGRGLQLLFYSVGIGQISSEVPQNLSASRPQDRQFILSSKKLLLSDSGFYLCAWSPLRGSWRGGYTFGSGTRLTVV.